Listed below are T cell receptor beta chains from one sample, sequenced in a study of cytomegalovirus exposure and HLA in healthy donors. Here immunoSEQ multiplex PCR was the method, and the copy in TCRdb shows in-frame clones only, minus some. The table has 90,000 to 130,000 clones, around 64% seen once. Sequencing used PBMCs. The receptor set was obtained from a woman under 40 in good health and CMV-seronegative. Each CDR3 is given without its conserved first and last residue. Some rows mark clone size as missing; the rest say once, few, many or name a class of expanded clone.

CDR3aa: ASSERTGIGNEQF
v_gene: TRBV9
abundance: few
j_gene: TRBJ2-1

CDR3aa: ASSNYPGTDNYGYT
v_gene: TRBV14
abundance: .
j_gene: TRBJ1-2

CDR3aa: ASSPQSASYNEQF
v_gene: TRBV11-2
abundance: .
j_gene: TRBJ2-1

CDR3aa: ASSFTRTGAREQY
v_gene: TRBV11-2
abundance: once
j_gene: TRBJ2-7

CDR3aa: ASSTRDSLNYGYT
v_gene: TRBV27
abundance: .
j_gene: TRBJ1-2

CDR3aa: ASSSDRGRLGGELF
v_gene: TRBV7-2
abundance: once
j_gene: TRBJ2-2

CDR3aa: ASSPGQANSYEQY
v_gene: TRBV18
abundance: .
j_gene: TRBJ2-7

CDR3aa: ASRAGITNYGYT
v_gene: TRBV6-1
abundance: .
j_gene: TRBJ1-2

CDR3aa: ASSLTGEGNQPQH
v_gene: TRBV6-6
abundance: .
j_gene: TRBJ1-5

CDR3aa: ASSYSTGVDYGYT
v_gene: TRBV6-5
abundance: .
j_gene: TRBJ1-2

CDR3aa: ASSLGLAVDTQY
v_gene: TRBV28
abundance: .
j_gene: TRBJ2-3

CDR3aa: ASSFRSAMNTEAF
v_gene: TRBV5-5
abundance: .
j_gene: TRBJ1-1

CDR3aa: ASSQGQGNEKLF
v_gene: TRBV5-1
abundance: .
j_gene: TRBJ1-4

CDR3aa: ASGAGAYEQY
v_gene: TRBV30
abundance: .
j_gene: TRBJ2-7

CDR3aa: ASSDSGQGNEQF
v_gene: TRBV6-4
abundance: medium-sized
j_gene: TRBJ2-1

CDR3aa: ASSGWDSKTGELF
v_gene: TRBV9
abundance: few
j_gene: TRBJ2-2

CDR3aa: ASSSQVNTEAF
v_gene: TRBV6-5
abundance: .
j_gene: TRBJ1-1

CDR3aa: ASSLTQGPSYGYT
v_gene: TRBV5-4
abundance: .
j_gene: TRBJ1-2

CDR3aa: ASSFALGEQF
v_gene: TRBV5-6
abundance: few
j_gene: TRBJ2-1

CDR3aa: ASSLSDNYGYT
v_gene: TRBV7-3
abundance: few
j_gene: TRBJ1-2

CDR3aa: ASSILRSSGANVLT
v_gene: TRBV19
abundance: .
j_gene: TRBJ2-6

CDR3aa: ASSLQTGGETQY
v_gene: TRBV5-1
abundance: .
j_gene: TRBJ2-5

CDR3aa: ASSLTGGFSGELF
v_gene: TRBV28
abundance: once
j_gene: TRBJ2-2

CDR3aa: ASSKLAGGPNEQF
v_gene: TRBV5-1
abundance: .
j_gene: TRBJ2-1

CDR3aa: ASSLPGTSGRNEQF
v_gene: TRBV27
abundance: .
j_gene: TRBJ2-1

CDR3aa: ASASLAGVYNEQF
v_gene: TRBV4-1
abundance: .
j_gene: TRBJ2-1

CDR3aa: ASMPGQRTEAF
v_gene: TRBV19
abundance: .
j_gene: TRBJ1-1

CDR3aa: ASRPTGNNEKLF
v_gene: TRBV11-2
abundance: many
j_gene: TRBJ1-4

CDR3aa: ASSQGRGDGQPQH
v_gene: TRBV4-1
abundance: .
j_gene: TRBJ1-5

CDR3aa: ASSLAPSPPLYEQY
v_gene: TRBV5-1
abundance: .
j_gene: .

CDR3aa: ASSHGTGRETQY
v_gene: TRBV7-9
abundance: .
j_gene: TRBJ2-5

CDR3aa: ASSFFFLAGGLNEQY
v_gene: TRBV27
abundance: .
j_gene: TRBJ2-7

CDR3aa: SARESTEAF
v_gene: TRBV20-1
abundance: .
j_gene: TRBJ1-1

CDR3aa: ASSVDGVNQPQH
v_gene: TRBV9
abundance: .
j_gene: TRBJ1-5

CDR3aa: AADSPNTEAF
v_gene: TRBV28
abundance: .
j_gene: TRBJ1-1

CDR3aa: AAKGQGLGNSPLH
v_gene: TRBV27
abundance: .
j_gene: TRBJ1-6

CDR3aa: ASSPDRDQPQH
v_gene: TRBV6-5
abundance: few
j_gene: TRBJ1-5

CDR3aa: ASSQGLEPQH
v_gene: TRBV4-1
abundance: .
j_gene: TRBJ1-5

CDR3aa: ASSWIDRGSSYEQY
v_gene: TRBV5-6
abundance: few
j_gene: TRBJ2-7

CDR3aa: ASSPGTGYEQY
v_gene: TRBV6-5
abundance: medium-sized
j_gene: TRBJ2-7

CDR3aa: ASSRKTEDYGYT
v_gene: TRBV5-8
abundance: few
j_gene: TRBJ1-2

CDR3aa: SVEIADNEQF
v_gene: TRBV29-1
abundance: .
j_gene: TRBJ2-1

CDR3aa: SVEDRTDYGYT
v_gene: TRBV29-1
abundance: .
j_gene: TRBJ1-2

CDR3aa: ASSGPDSYEQY
v_gene: TRBV6-1
abundance: .
j_gene: .